Following are 17 T cell receptor beta chains from one sample sequenced in a study of tumor-infiltrating lymphocytes in primary liver carcinoma. Germline DNA was extracted too, while blood RNA derived from unsorted whole blood. Starting material of 500 ng total RNA yielded TCR beta cDNA via a constant-region primer. The TCR beta library was amplified through three nested multiplex PCR rounds in a modified ARM-PCR procedure. Two initial PCR rounds of around 9 cycles each paired TRBV1-TRBV30 forward primers with a C-beta reverse primer. TCRdb analysed the multiplex PCR reads with MiXCR anew, one entry per CDR3 protein. Of approximately 300,000 distinct CDR3 sequences in the sample, more than 55% were seen once. The sequencing input was peripheral blood. Every receptor here comes from a man aged 40-49 years with primary liver carcinoma and hepatitis B virus infection.

Ten or more counts support this clonotype. V and J are TRBV6-2 or TRBV6-3 and TRBJ2-4, with 7 bases fitting TRBD1. The V gene's germline CDR1 is MNHEY and CDR2 SVGEGT. The V segment lost 6 bases and the J segment 3 bases; nucleotides outside the gene matches: 5. CDR3 size: 14 residues. CDR3 DNA sequence: TGTGCCAGCAGCCCGGACAGGATCAAAAACATTCAGTACTTC. This sequence encodes CASSPDRIKNIQYF.

This clonotype was detected many times. J is TRBJ2-7 and V is TRBV7-8; 8 nucleotides agree with TRBD2. V shed 5 bases and J 6 bases; nucleotides not matched to a gene: 12. CDR1 SGHVS and CDR2 FQNEAQ come from the germline V gene. There are 15 residues in the CDR3. The DNA for the CDR3 is TGTGCCAGCAGCGTAACTAGCGGAGCTAGGTCCGAGCAGTACTTC. Protein product: CASSVTSGARSEQYF.

Comments on this clonotype: A much larger clone lies a single base off, so this may be a read error. The V gene is TRBV6-5, the J gene TRBJ1-5, with TRBD1 as a possible D gene (5 bases). Germline CDR1 is MNHEY and CDR2 is SVGAGI. The CDR3 sequence is 14 residues long. CDR3 sequence (DNA): TGTGGCAGCAGTTACGGGACCATGGGAGGGCCCCAGCATTTT. The encoded protein is CGSSYGTMGGPQHF.

V usage is TRBV10-3 and J usage is TRBJ2-7, with TRBD1 matching 7 bases. The CDR3 runs 13 residues. The germline V gene encodes CDR1 ENHRY and CDR2 SYGVKD. With 7 bases clipped from V and 9 bases from J, the junction kept 12 bases outside the gene matches. The CDR3 DNA is TGTGCCATCATGGCACAGGGGACCCACGGGCAGTACTTC. Amino acids: CAIMAQGTHGQYF.

The V call is TRBV28, the J call TRBJ2-3, with 8 bases aligning to TRBD2. Germline loops: CDR1 MDHEN, CDR2 SYDVKM. The V segment lost 2 bases and the J segment 4 bases; nucleotides outside the gene matches: 11. The length of the CDR3 is 17 residues. CDR3 nucleotide sequence: TGTGCCAGCAGTTTAGTGAGGCAAGCGGGAGTGGCAGATACGCAGTATTTT. Residues: CASSLVRQAGVADTQYF. Filled out from reference TRBV28 and TRBJ2-3, the complete variable domain reads DVKVTQSSRYLVKRTGEKVFLECVQDMDHENMFWYRQDPGLGLRLIYFSYDVKMKEKGDIPEGYSVSREKKERFSLILESASTNQTSMYLCASSLVRQAGVADTQYFGPGTRLTVL.

As to this clonotype: This may stem from a read error, because a much larger clone lies one nucleotide away. This likely comes from a read error, as the CDR3 has no conserved phenylalanine or tryptophan at its end. This chain uses TRBV6-2 or TRBV6-3 with TRBJ2-4; D remains unclear. Germline CDR1 reads MNHEY; CDR2 reads SVGEGT. The ends were cut back, 2 bases at V and 7 bases at J, with 12 bases in the middle. The CDR3 totals 14 residues. The CDR3: CASSYSVSWNIQYL. Here the CDR3 DNA reads TGTGCCAGCAGTTACAGTGTCTCGTGGAACATTCAGTACCTC.

This clonotype was recorded a few times. J is TRBJ2-5 and V is TRBV30; TRBD2 agrees at 10 bases. Germline V gene data show CDR1 as GTSNPN and CDR2 as SVGIG (reference sequence). CDR3 length equals 15 residues. V gave up 0 bases and J gave up 4 bases; unmatched junction bases: 5. CDR3 protein: CAWSVASGRSETQYF. CDR3 DNA sequence: TGTGCCTGGAGTGTAGCTAGCGGGAGATCAGAGACCCAGTACTTC.

For this clonotype: This may be a read error: a much more frequent sequence differs by one nucleotide. The rearrangement joins TRBV5-1 to TRBJ2-5; D is uncertain. This CDR3 region has 12 residues. Germline-derived CDR1 and CDR2 are SGHRS and YFSETQ. For the CDR3, the DNA is TGCGCCAGCAACTTGGAAGGAGAGACCCAGTACTTC. As protein: CASNLEGETQYF.

This clonotype appeared many times. The gene calls are TRBV10-2 and TRBJ2-5; tentatively, D is TRBD1 (5 bases). Germline assignment: CDR1 WSHSY and CDR2 SAAADI. The CDR3 spans 14 residues. Trimming removed 4 bases from V and 2 bases from J, with 11 bases in between. This CDR3 is CASSGTLSQETQYF. The CDR3 DNA follows: TGCGCCAGCAGTGGGACATTATCGCAAGAGACCCAGTACTTC.

Concerning this clonotype itself: A much larger clonotype is one base distant, so this may be a read error. The chain uses TRBV5-4 and TRBJ2-7; D remains unclear. The CDR3 has 14 residues. Per germline, CDR1 SGHNT and CDR2 YYREEE (reference sequence). This CDR3 is CANSFGISSYEQYF. The CDR3 DNA sequence: TGTGCCAACAGCTTTGGGATCTCCAGCTACGAGCAGTACTTC.

Of note for this clonotype: A clone one base away is much larger, so this may be a read error. This chain joins TRBV6-1 and TRBJ2-4; D is possibly TRBD2 (5 bases). This CDR3 is 18 amino acids long. Germline V lookup: CDR1 MNHNS, CDR2 SASEGT. CDR3 amino acids: CAGSEITGTGVAKNIQYF. The CDR3, as DNA: TGTGCCGGCAGTGAAATCACGGGAACTGGGGTAGCCAAAAACATTCAGTACTTC.

With regard to this clonotype: Germline is not matched at one junction end, which may reflect a read error. The chain is built from TRBV11-2 and TRBJ2-2, with TRBD2 identical over 15 bases. The V gene's germline CDR1 is SGHAT and CDR2 FQNNGV. This CDR3 has 19 amino acids. CDR3 DNA: TGTGCCAGCAGCCCAAAACCGGGACTAGCGGGAGGATACACCAGGGAGCTGTTTTTT. Translated: CASSPKPGLAGGYTRELFF.

As regards this clonotype: A much larger clone lies one base from this, so it may be a read error. This sequence joins TRBV6-1 and TRBJ2-5; no clear D. Trimming took 3 bases from V and 5 from J, leaving 19 bases between them. This CDR3 is 16 amino acids long. Germline V gives CDR1 MNHNS, CDR2 SASEGT. The CDR3 DNA sequence: TGTGCCAGCAGTGACTGGTGGTCGGGCCTCCATGAGACCCAGTACTTC. It yields the protein CASSDWWSGLHETQYF.

Comment on this clonotype: A read error may account for a junction end that differs from germline. V gene TRBV5-1 combines with J gene TRBJ2-5; perhaps TRBD2 as D (5 bases). The CDR3 runs 14 residues. Germline lookup yields CDR1 SGHRS and CDR2 YFSETQ. The DNA for the CDR3 is TGCGCCAGCAGCTTAGTGCCGAAGGGAGAGACCCACTACTTC. It yields the protein CASSLVPKGETHYF.

This clonotype was counted only a few times. It may be a read error: a sequence one base away is much more abundant. This chain uses TRBV6-2 or TRBV6-3 with TRBJ2-3, with D hard to call. The CDR3 totals 14 residues. The V end was cut by 2 bases, the J end by 2 bases, with 8 bases between. In germline, CDR1 is MNHEY, CDR2 SVGEGT. The CDR3 is CASSYDQDTDTQYF. The CDR3 DNA reads as TGTGCCAGCAGTTACGATCAGGACACAGATACGCAGTATTTT.

This clonotype appeared a single time. In this CDR3 the conserved last residue, phenylalanine or tryptophan, is missing, so a read error is likely. The V and J genes are TRBV11-2 and TRBJ2-7, with D tentatively TRBD1 (5 bases). The V and J ends lost 10 bases and 3 bases respectively, with 10 bases between them. CDR3 length: 11 residues. CDR1 and CDR2 (germline): SGHAT, FQNNGV. The CDR3, as DNA: TGTGCCAACAGGCAGATCTACGAGCAGTACTTG. Amino acids: CANRQIYEQYL.

Concerning this clonotype: This clone may be a read error of a much larger clone one base away. In DNA form, the CDR3 reads TGTGCCAGCAGTGAAGTCGCGAGGGGGACCGGACCGTACAATGAGCAGTTCTTC. Residues: CASSEVARGTGPYNEQFF. The chain employs TRBV6-1 and TRBJ2-1; maybe TRBD1 (6 bases). CDR1 and CDR2 from the germline V gene are MNHNS and SASEGT. Trimming cost V 1 base and J 4 bases, with 20 bases left between them. The CDR3 runs 18 residues.